The source of this T cell receptor (beta chain) is a study of T cells in localized non-small cell lung cancer (dated by TCRdb to about 2020). About the full investigation: T cell repertoires of hundreds of early-stage NSCLC patients were analyzed, with tumors being compared against uninvolved tumor-adjacent lungs. All 220 or so NSCLC patients in the cohort were treatment-naive and had localized lung tumors that were resected. NSCLC patients had a mean age of approximately 72 years, and fewer than 150 were male and more than 90 female. Study-wide findings and limitations: Uninvolved tumor-adjacent lung showed the highest T cell clonality, higher than tumor, which suggests more focused antigenic responses in the uninvolved tumor-adjacent lung. Because the study design was exploratory, TCR variables were selected using unadjusted p-values without false-discovery rate correction. Because multi-region sequencing of the tumors was not done, intratumor heterogeneity could not be ruled out. Of the top 100 tumor clones, a median of roughly 60 were detected in paired uninvolved adjacent lung; approximately 28 were also among that lung's top 100. Higher T cell density in blood was associated with longer overall survival, whereas higher clonality in adjacent lung was associated with shorter survival.

At diagnosis, peripheral blood, uninvolved tumor-adjacent lung and tumor were collected and were preserved as a mix of fresh-frozen and FFPE material. For TCR repertoire profiling, the blood samples were analyzed as peripheral blood mononuclear cells. Counted from cysteine to phenylalanine, this CDR3 has 13 amino acids. CDR3 DNA only is kept here, 39 bases in frame from base 1. V is shortened by 3 bases, J by 9 bases, and the region joining them spans 9 bases. According to the germline V gene, CDR1 reads MGHDK and CDR2 reads SYGVNS. The immunoSEQ Assay was used to sequence TCR beta CDR3 regions from DNA. In the original analysis: T cell density was computed as TCR beta template counts normalized to usable DNA estimated by amplifying housekeeping genes. Richness was estimated using the preseqR package, with extrapolation to 400,000 templates for PBMC samples and to 120,000 templates for tissue samples. Clonality was taken to be one minus Pielou's evenness. Tissue-enriched TCRs were identified through differential abundance testing performed on productive amino-acid clonotypes, with a minimum total count of 5 and an alpha of 0.1. The Jaccard Index and the Morisita Overlap Index were used to quantify repertoire overlap between compartments. GLIPH clustered TCR beta CDR3s with public tetramer-defined viral CDR3s; viral motifs required at least three viral sequences plus V-gene enrichment. TCRdb's version of the immuneACCESS table is confined to in-frame rearrangements and falls short of the full clone set. An unresolved V gene accounts for under half of the shortfall where checked; the remainder is of unknown origin. D and trimming come from the DNA, and the V and J calls and clone size come from that table. This sample has around 20,000 clones in its table, and around 86% of those were observed once. In total, the top ten clones hold 25% of the sample.

In regard to this clone: The specificity of this receptor is unknown. No much larger clonotype is one base removed from it; base qualities were not supplied.

This material consisted of peripheral blood, taken before any cancer treatment. This sequence uses TRBV25-1 and TRBJ1-6; the D segment cannot be called with confidence. The receptor was derived from a female donor at least 60 years old with stage I lung adenocarcinoma. This receptor carries the CDR3 CASSDPLGSPLHF. The nucleotide sequence reads TGTGCCAGCAGTGATCCCTTGGGTTCACCCCTCCACTTT.